This TCR beta chain stems from a study of blood T cell repertoires in COVID-19. Study background: Specimens from acute and convalescent COVID-19 originated in the United States, Italy and Spain. T cells, B-cell-depleted T cells, or PBMCs supplied cDNA or gDNA.

Profiling relied on immunoSEQ multiplex PCR, and the TCRdb table lists in-frame clones only, not all of them. The sample has around 100,000 clones, roughly 86% seen once. The table lists this clone with a count of one. Material for sequencing was peripheral blood. This sequence originates from a woman in her 30s with acute or convalescent COVID-19.

The CDR3 here is CASKGGNTDTQYF. CDR3 DNA sequence: TGTGCCAGCAAAGGAGGAAACACAGATACGCAGTATTTT. The rearrangement links TRBV6-5 to TRBJ2-3; D is perhaps TRBD2 (5 bases). The germline V gene encodes CDR1 MNHEY and CDR2 SVGAGI. The CDR3 runs to 13 residues. The V gene lost 7 bases and the J gene lost 2 bases, with 10 bases spanning the gap.